This T cell receptor (beta chain) was sequenced for a study of T cell repertoires in cytomegalovirus infection. Study information: Selected CMV epitopes included recently identified HLA-C-restricted ones as well as well-studied HLA-B-restricted ones.

Using its own MiXCR run on the reads, TCRdb lists one record per CDR3 protein. The sample records roughly 860,000 distinct CDR3 sequences, approximately 32% being singletons. Germline assignment: CDR1 LGHNT and CDR2 FRNRAP. V lost 3 bases, J lost 3 bases, and 20 bases lay in between. The CDR3 is 18 residues long. Points on this clonotype: Its antigen is not known.

The study, taken as a whole, reports: Summed public TCR beta family frequency identified CMV carriers bearing the relevant HLA.

This TCR was sampled from a human donor in good health (CMV status not recorded). Some clones in this sample may be carry-over from other donors' samples. V usage is TRBV12-5 and J usage is TRBJ2-2, with D tentatively TRBD1 or TRBD2 (6 bases each). The sequencing used cultured CD8+ T cells from PBMCs, collected from culture after CMV antigen stimulation. CDR3 amino acids: CASGFLLSGGQHTGELFF. CDR3 DNA: TGTGCTAGTGGTTTCCTCCTTTCCGGGGGCCAACACACCGGGGAGCTGTTTTTT.